This T cell receptor beta chain was recorded in a study of post-analysis software for immune sequencing data. Study-level information: In terms of disease course, relapsing-remitting, secondary progressive and progressive-relapsing multiple sclerosis were included. Study-level results: In patients, TRBV5-6, TRBV5-1 and TRBV20-1 belonged to roughly five TRBV segments found more frequently than in controls. Controls had significantly higher normalized Chao1 diversity than multiple sclerosis patients. Samples from a shared batch, those prepared together, strongly co-clustered by F measure.

Unique molecular identifiers were present in the TCR beta cDNA libraries. TCRdb processed the PCR reads anew with MiXCR; each CDR3 protein has one entry. The table has about 500,000 distinct CDR3 sequences, under 55% seen once; the top ten hold about 12%. On this clonotype: Its antigen is not known.

Trimming took 6 bases from V and 4 from J, leaving 10 bases between them. The CDR3 loop spans 12 amino acids. The chain couples TRBV12-3 or TRBV12-4 to TRBJ2-7; D is undetermined. Sequencing used blood. The sequence derives from a girl aged 5-17 years with multiple sclerosis. The CDR3 spells CASRLQRYEQYF. In DNA, the CDR3 is TGTGCCAGCAGACTACAGCGTTACGAGCAGTACTTC.